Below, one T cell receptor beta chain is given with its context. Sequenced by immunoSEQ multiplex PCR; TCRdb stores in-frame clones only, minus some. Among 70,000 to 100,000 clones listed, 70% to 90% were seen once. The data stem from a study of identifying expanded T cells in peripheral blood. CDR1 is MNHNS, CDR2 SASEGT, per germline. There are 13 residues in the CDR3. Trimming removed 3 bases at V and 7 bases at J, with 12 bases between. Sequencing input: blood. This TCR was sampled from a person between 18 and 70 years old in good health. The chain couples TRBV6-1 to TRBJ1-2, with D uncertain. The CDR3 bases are TGTGCCAGCAGTGATTTGGTAGTCGGTGGCTACACCTTC. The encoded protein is CASSDLVVGGYTF.